This T cell receptor (beta chain) was observed in a study of early T cells in non-severe SARS-CoV-2 infection. On the study more broadly: The chains were unpaired, and the sequenced material was bulk RNA from unsorted whole blood.

This clonotype was detected ten times or more. Antigen: not known. CDR1 is SGDLS, CDR2 YYNGEE, per germline. With 2 bases clipped from V and 4 bases from J, the junction kept 17 bases outside the gene matches. The CDR3 sequence is 20 residues long. General observations from the study: Matching with VDJdb favored anti-spike CD8 responses (missing private and CD4 specificities).

TCRdb re-analysed the 5' RACE reads in MiXCR, keeping a single row per CDR3 protein. This table has 75,000 or so distinct CDR3 sequences, 10% to 15% appearing once. Specimen: whole blood. The gene calls are TRBV9 and TRBJ2-3; 12 bases align to TRBD2. This TCR was sampled from an adult who was a healthcare worker with PCR-confirmed SARS-CoV-2 infection or an uninfected control (not recorded which). In nucleotides, the CDR3 is TGTGCCAGCAGCGTCCAACGAACAAGGACTAGCGGGGTTTCTGCAGATACGCAGTATTTT. The encoded protein is CASSVQRTRTSGVSADTQYF.